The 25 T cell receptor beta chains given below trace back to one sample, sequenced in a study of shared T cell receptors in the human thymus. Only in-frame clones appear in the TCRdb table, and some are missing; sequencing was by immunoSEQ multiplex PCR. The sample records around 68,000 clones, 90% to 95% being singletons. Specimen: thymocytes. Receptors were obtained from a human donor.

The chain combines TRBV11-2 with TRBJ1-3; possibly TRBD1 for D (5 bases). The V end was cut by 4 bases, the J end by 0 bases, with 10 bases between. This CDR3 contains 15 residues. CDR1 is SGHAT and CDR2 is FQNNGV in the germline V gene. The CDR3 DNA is TGTGCCAGCAGCTCTGGGACGGGCTCTGGAAACACCATATATTTT. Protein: CASSSGTGSGNTIYF.

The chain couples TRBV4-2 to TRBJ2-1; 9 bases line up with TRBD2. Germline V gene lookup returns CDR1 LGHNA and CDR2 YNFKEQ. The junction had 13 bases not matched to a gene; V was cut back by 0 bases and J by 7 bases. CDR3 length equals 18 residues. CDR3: CASSQDVVAGGQLNEQFF. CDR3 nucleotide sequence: TGTGCCAGCAGCCAAGATGTAGTGGCGGGGGGGCAGTTGAATGAGCAGTTCTTC.

DNA for the CDR3: TGCGCCAGCAGCCCTAGCGGGACTAGCACAGATACGCAGTATTTT. Translating gives CASSPSGTSTDTQYF. The chain recombines TRBV5-1 with TRBJ2-3; 9 positions agree with TRBD2. Germline V lookup: CDR1 SGHRS, CDR2 YFSETQ. This CDR3 spans 15 amino acids. Germline trimming cut 4 bases from V and 0 bases from J; bases unmatched to any gene: 3.

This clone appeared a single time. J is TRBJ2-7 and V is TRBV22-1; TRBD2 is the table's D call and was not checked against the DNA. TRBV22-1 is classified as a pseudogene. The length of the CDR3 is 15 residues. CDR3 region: CPGSANTGRAYEQYF. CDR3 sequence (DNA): TGTCCTGGGAGCGCCAACACAGGGAGGGCCTACGAGCAGTACTTC.

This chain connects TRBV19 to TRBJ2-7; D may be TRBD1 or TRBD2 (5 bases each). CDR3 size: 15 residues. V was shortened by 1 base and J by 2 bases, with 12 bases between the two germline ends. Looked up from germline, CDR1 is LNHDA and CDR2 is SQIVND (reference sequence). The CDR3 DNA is TGTGCCAGTAGTATAGGTGGACGGGGACCCTACGAGCAGTACTTC. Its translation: CASSIGGRGPYEQYF.

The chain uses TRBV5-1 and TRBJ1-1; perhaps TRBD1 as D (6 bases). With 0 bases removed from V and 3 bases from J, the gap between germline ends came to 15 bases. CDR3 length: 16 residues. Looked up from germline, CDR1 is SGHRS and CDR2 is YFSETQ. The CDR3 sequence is CASSLARGQIDTEAFF. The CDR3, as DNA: TGCGCCAGCAGCTTGGCGCGAGGACAGATTGACACTGAAGCTTTCTTT.

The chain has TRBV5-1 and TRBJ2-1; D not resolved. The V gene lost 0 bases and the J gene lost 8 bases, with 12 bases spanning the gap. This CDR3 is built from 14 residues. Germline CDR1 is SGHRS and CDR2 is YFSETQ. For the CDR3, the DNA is TGCGCCAGCAGCTTGGGGTTTCCAATCGATGAGCAGTTCTTC. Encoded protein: CASSLGFPIDEQFF. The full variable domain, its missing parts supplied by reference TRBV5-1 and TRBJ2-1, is KAGVTQTPRYLIKTRGQQVTLSCSPISGHRSVSWYQQTPGQGLQFLFEYFSETQRNKGNFPGRFSGRQFSNSRSEMNVSTLELGDSALYLCASSLGFPIDEQFFGPGTRLTVL.

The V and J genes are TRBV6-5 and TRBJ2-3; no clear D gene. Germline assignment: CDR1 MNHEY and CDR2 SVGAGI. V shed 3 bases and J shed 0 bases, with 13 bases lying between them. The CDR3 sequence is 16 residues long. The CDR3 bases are TGTGCCAGCAGTTATGATAACCTACGAAGCACAGATACGCAGTATTTT. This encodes CASSYDNLRSTDTQYF.

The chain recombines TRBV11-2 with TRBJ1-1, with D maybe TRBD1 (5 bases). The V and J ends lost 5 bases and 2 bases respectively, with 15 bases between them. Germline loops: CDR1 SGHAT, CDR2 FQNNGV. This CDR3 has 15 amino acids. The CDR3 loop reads CASSRGVLRNTEAFF. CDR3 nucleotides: TGTGCCAGCAGCCGGGGGGTATTGCGAAACACTGAAGCTTTCTTT.

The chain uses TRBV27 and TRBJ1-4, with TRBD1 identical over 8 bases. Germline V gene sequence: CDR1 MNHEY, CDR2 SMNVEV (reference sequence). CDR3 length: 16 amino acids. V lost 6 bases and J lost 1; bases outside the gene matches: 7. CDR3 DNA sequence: TGTGCCAGCAGACAATTCGGACAGGGAACTAATGAAAAACTGTTTTTT. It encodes CASRQFGQGTNEKLFF.

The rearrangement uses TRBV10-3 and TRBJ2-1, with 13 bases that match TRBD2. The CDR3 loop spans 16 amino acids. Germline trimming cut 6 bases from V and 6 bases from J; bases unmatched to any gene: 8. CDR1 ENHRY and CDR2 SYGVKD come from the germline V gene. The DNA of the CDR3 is TGTGCCATCAGAGAACTAGCGGGGGGGCCCCTCAATGAGCAGTTCTTC. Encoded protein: CAIRELAGGPLNEQFF.

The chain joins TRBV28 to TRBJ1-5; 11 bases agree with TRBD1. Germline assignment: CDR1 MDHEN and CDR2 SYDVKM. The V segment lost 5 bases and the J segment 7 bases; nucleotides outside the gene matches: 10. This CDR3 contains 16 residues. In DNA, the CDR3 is TGTGCCAGCAGTCCGCCCGGGACAGGGGGGAGGCAGCCCCAGCATTTT. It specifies CASSPPGTGGRQPQHF.

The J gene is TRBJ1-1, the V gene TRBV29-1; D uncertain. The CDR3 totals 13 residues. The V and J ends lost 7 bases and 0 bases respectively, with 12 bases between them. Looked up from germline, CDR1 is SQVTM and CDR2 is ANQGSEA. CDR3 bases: TGCAGCGCCGGAAGGACCGTGAACACTGAAGCTTTCTTT. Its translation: CSAGRTVNTEAFF.

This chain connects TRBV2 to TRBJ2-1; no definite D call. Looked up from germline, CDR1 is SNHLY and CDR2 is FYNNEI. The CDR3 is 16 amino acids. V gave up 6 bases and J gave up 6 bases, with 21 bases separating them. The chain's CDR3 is CASRTDPPRKPNEQFF. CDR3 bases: TGTGCCAGCAGAACAGACCCTCCTCGGAAACCCAATGAGCAGTTCTTC.

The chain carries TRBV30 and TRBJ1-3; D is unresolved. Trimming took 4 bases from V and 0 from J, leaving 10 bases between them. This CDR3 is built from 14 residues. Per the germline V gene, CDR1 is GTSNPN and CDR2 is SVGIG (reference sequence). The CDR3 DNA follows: TGTGCCTGGACTGGACCGTACTCTGGAAACACCATATATTTT. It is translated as CAWTGPYSGNTIYF.

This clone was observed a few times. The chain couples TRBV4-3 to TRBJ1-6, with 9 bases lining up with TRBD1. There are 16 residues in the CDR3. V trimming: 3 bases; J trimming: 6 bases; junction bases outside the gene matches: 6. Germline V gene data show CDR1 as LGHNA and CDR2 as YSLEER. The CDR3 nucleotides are TGCGCCAGCAGCCATTCCCGGGACAGGGCTAATTCACCCCTCCACTTT. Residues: CASSHSRDRANSPLHF.

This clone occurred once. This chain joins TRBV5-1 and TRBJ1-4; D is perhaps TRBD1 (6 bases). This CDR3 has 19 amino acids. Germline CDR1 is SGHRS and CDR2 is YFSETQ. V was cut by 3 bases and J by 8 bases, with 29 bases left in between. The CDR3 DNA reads TGCGCCAGCAGCTCCACCCGCGGGACACCGAACTCATACGAGGAAAAACTGTTTTTT. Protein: CASSSTRGTPNSYEEKLFF. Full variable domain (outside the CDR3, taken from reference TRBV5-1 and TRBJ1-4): KAGVTQTPRYLIKTRGQQVTLSCSPISGHRSVSWYQQTPGQGLQFLFEYFSETQRNKGNFPGRFSGRQFSNSRSEMNVSTLELGDSALYLCASSSTRGTPNSYEEKLFFGSGTQLSVL.

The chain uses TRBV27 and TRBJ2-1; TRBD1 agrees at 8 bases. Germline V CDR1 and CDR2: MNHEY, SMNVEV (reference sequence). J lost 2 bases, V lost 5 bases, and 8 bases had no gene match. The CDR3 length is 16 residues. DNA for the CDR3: TGTGCCAGCAGTCTGAAAACGACAGGGGCCTACAATGAGCAGTTCTTC. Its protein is CASSLKTTGAYNEQFF.

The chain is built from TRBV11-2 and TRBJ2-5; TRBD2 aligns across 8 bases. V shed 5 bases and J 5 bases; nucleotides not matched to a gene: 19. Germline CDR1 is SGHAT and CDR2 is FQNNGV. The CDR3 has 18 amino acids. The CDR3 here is CASSLEDWRTSKGETQYF. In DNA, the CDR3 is TGTGCCAGCAGCCTTGAGGATTGGCGGACTAGCAAAGGGGAGACCCAGTACTTC. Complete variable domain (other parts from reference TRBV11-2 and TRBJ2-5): EAGVAQSPRYKIIEKRQSVAFWCNPISGHATLYWYQQILGQGPKLLIQFQNNGVVDDSQLPKDRFSAERLKGVDSTLKIQPAKLEDSAVYLCASSLEDWRTSKGETQYFGPGTRLLVL.

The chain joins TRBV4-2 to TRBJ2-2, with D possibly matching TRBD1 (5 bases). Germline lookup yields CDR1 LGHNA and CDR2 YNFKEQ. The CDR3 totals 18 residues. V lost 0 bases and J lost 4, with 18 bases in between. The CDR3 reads CASSQEFLGRVGTGELFF. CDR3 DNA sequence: TGTGCCAGCAGCCAAGAATTTTTAGGCAGGGTTGGCACCGGGGAGCTGTTTTTT.

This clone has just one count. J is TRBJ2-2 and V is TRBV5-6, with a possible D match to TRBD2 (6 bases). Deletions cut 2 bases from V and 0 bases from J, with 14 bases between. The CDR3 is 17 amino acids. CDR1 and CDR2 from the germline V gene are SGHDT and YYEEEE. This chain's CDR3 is CASSLRRARANTGELFF. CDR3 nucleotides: TGTGCCAGCAGCTTAAGGAGGGCTCGGGCGAACACCGGGGAGCTGTTTTTT.

The CDR3 sequence is CSGGFSEAFF. DNA for the CDR3: TGCAGTGGGGGCTTCAGCGAAGCTTTCTTT. This sequence joins TRBV20-1 and TRBJ1-1; TRBD1 might be the D (5 bases). Trimming shortened V by 7 bases and J by 8 bases, and 11 bases separated the two germline ends. The germline gives CDR1 DFQATT, CDR2 SNEGSKA (reference sequence). The CDR3 is 10 amino acids.

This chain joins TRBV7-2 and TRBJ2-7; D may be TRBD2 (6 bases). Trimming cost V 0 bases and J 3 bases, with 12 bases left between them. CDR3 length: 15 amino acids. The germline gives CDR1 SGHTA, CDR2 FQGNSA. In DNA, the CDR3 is TGTGCCAGCAGCTTAGCACCCCGGGGGATCTACGAGCAGTACTTC. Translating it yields CASSLAPRGIYEQYF.

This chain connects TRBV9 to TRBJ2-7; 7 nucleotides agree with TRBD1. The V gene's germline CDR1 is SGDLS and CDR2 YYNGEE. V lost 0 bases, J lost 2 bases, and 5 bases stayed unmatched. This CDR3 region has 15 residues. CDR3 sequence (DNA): TGTGCCAGCAGCGTAGGGGGCGACAGGGCCTACGAGCAGTACTTC. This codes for CASSVGGDRAYEQYF.

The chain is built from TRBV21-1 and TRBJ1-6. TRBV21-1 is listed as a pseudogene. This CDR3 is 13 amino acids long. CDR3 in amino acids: CASSKSGISPLHF. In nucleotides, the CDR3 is TGTGCCAGCAGCAAAAGCGGGATTTCACCCCTCCACTTT.